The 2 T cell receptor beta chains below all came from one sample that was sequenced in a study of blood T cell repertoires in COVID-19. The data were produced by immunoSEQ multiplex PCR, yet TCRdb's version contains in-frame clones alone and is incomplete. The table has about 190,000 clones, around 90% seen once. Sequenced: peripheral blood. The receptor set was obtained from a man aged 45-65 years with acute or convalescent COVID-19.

In nucleotides, the CDR3 is TGTGCCAGCAGTTTAGCAGGGGCTGGAAACACCATATATTTT. It translates to CASSLAGAGNTIYF. The V and J genes are TRBV27 and TRBJ1-3; possible D gene TRBD1, 6 bases. This CDR3 contains 14 residues. Trimming pared 2 bases from V and 2 bases from J, leaving 7 bases between. Germline V gene lookup returns CDR1 MNHEY and CDR2 SMNVEV (reference sequence).

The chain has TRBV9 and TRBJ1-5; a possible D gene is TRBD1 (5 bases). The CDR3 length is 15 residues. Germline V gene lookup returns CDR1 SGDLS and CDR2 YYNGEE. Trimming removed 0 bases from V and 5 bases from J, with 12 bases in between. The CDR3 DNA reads TGTGCCAGCAGCGTAGCCGGGACTGTCGATCAGCCCCAGCATTTT. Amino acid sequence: CASSVAGTVDQPQHF.